This section outlines one T cell receptor (beta chain) sequence together with its context. The target antigen is unknown. This sample was included in a study of CD8+CD57+ T cells in acquired aplastic anemia. As for the study in general: Sorted CD4+ and CD8+ cells gave an average of about 3 ug of DNA. Study-wide results and caveats: The study identified roughly 29 CD8+ CDR3 sequences shared by patients and controls. Patients were compared with controls for CD8+ Simpson's diversity, and no significant difference emerged.

It was patients with CD8+CD57+ cell expansion by flow cytometry who were chosen for sequencing. In all patients, the disease was severe acquired aplastic anemia. The study profiled TCR beta VDJ and CDR3 using genomic DNA as template. TCRdb re-derived calls from the reads in MiXCR, one entry per CDR3 protein. The sample holds around 220,000 distinct CDR3 sequences, roughly 45% seen once. The sequence came from a human donor with aplastic anemia. Specimen: sorted CD4+, CD8+, or CD8+CD57+ T cells (not recorded which) from PBMCs.

The CDR3 sequence is CATSDLGLAEQETQYF. CDR3 DNA: TGTGCCACCAGTGATTTAGGCCTAGCGGAACAAGAGACCCAGTACTTC. This chain joins TRBV24-1 and TRBJ2-5; 7 bases match TRBD2. The CDR3 totals 16 residues. Trimming cost V 1 base and J 2 bases; bases outside gene matches: 6. Germline CDR1 KGHDR, CDR2 SFDVKD.